These 8 T cell receptor beta chains were all obtained from the same sample, sequenced in a study of T cell repertoires in cytomegalovirus infection. Antigen specificity for these receptors is unknown. TCRdb reanalysed the reads using MiXCR and keeps one entry per CDR3 protein. The sample comprises more than 45,000 distinct CDR3 sequences, more than 15% of which are singletons, and around 59% rests with the top ten. Sequenced here: CD8+ T cells from cultured PBMCs, sampled from culture after CMV antigen stimulation. These receptors originate from a human donor in good health (CMV status not recorded). Some clones in this sample may be carry-over from other donors' samples.

This clonotype was seen only once. The chain combines TRBV4-1 with TRBJ2-2, with D possibly TRBD1 on 6 matching bases. Germline CDR1 MGHRA, CDR2 YSYEKL. The CDR3 is 15 residues long. Trimming took off 9 bases at V and 0 bases at J, with 14 bases between the two ends. The chain's CDR3 is CASHRTATNTGELFF. CDR3 sequence (DNA): TGCGCCAGTCACCGGACAGCCACGAACACCGGGGAGCTGTTTTTT.

This clonotype was found a few times. With a much larger clone just one base away, this may be a read error. This chain joins TRBV4-1 and TRBJ1-1; D is unresolved. The germline V gene has CDR1 MGHRA and CDR2 YSYEKL. Trimming removed 4 bases at V and 1 base at J, with 7 bases between. The CDR3 consists of 13 residues. CDR3 bases: TGCGCCAGCAGCCGCAGTTCGAACACTGAAGCTTTCTTT. Protein product: CASSRSSNTEAFF.

This clonotype was detected a few times. The V call is TRBV29-1, the J call TRBJ1-1; D is undetermined. The CDR3 sequence is 13 residues long. With 2 bases removed from V and 3 bases from J, the gap between germline ends came to 10 bases. Germline CDR1 reads SQVTM; CDR2 reads ANQGSEA. This CDR3 reads CSVERSEHTEAFF. The CDR3 DNA sequence: TGCAGCGTTGAAAGGAGTGAACACACTGAAGCTTTCTTT.

The chain employs TRBV29-1 and TRBJ1-1, with D uncertain. The CDR3 has 14 amino acids. Germline-derived CDR1 and CDR2 are SQVTM and ANQGSEA. Deletions cut 6 bases from V and 0 bases from J, with 14 bases between. The CDR3 sequence: CSVEGLVMNTEAFF. As DNA, the CDR3 is TGCAGCGTGGAGGGTTTAGTAATGAACACTGAAGCTTTCTTT.

The CDR3 DNA reads as TGTGCCAGCCAGGGACAGGGCTACGAGCAGTACTTC. This codes for CASQGQGYEQYF. The genes are TRBV2 and TRBJ2-7, with 9 bases that match TRBD1. The CDR3 loop spans 12 amino acids. The germline CDR1 and CDR2 sequences are SNHLY and FYNNEI. The ends lost 8 bases at V and 3 bases at J; junction bases unmatched: 2. The variable domain in full, with the rest retrieved from reference TRBV2 and TRBJ2-7, is EPEVTQTPSHQVTQMGQEVILRCVPISNHLYFYWYRQILGQKVEFLVSFYNNEISEKSEIFDDQFSVERPDGSNFTLKIRSTKLEDSAMYFCASQGQGYEQYFGPGTRLTVT.

J is TRBJ2-1 and V is TRBV10-3; TRBD1 is a possible D gene (5 bases). The CDR3 covers 12 residues. The germline CDR1 and CDR2 sequences are ENHRY and SYGVKD. The germline V and J ends were trimmed by 5 bases and 8 bases, with 10 bases remaining between them. The CDR3 sequence is CAISQGGDEQFF. The CDR3 DNA sequence: TGTGCCATCAGTCAGGGTGGCGATGAGCAGTTCTTC.

This clonotype was detected only a few times. This sequence joins TRBV7-9 and TRBJ2-1; D may correspond to TRBD1 or TRBD2 (5 bases each). Trimming stripped 5 bases from V and 8 bases from J, with 19 bases between. The germline V gene encodes CDR1 SEHNR and CDR2 FQNEAQ (reference sequence). The CDR3 consists of 15 residues. The chain's CDR3 is CASSPAGARIDEQFF. CDR3 nucleotides: TGTGCCAGCAGCCCCGCCGGGGCCCGGATCGATGAGCAGTTCTTC. Supplemented by reference TRBV7-9 and TRBJ2-1, the full variable domain reads DTGVSQNPRHKITKRGQNVTFRCDPISEHNRLYWYRQTLGQGPEFLTYFQNEAQLEKSRLLSDRFSAERPKGSFSTLEIQRTEQGDSAMYLCASSPAGARIDEQFFGPGTRLTVL.

This clonotype appeared a few times. The chain uses TRBV7-9 and TRBJ1-2; TRBD1 is a possible D gene (6 bases). This CDR3 is built from 15 residues. Trimming cost V 5 bases and J 3 bases, with 16 bases left between them. The V gene's germline CDR1 is SEHNR and CDR2 FQNEAQ (reference sequence). CDR3 sequence: CASSARGGGDYGYTF. The CDR3 nucleotides read TGTGCCAGCAGCGCCAGAGGAGGGGGAGACTATGGCTACACCTTC.